This TCR beta chain was retrieved from a study of neurological immune-mediated disorders. General study points: The most TCR clonal expansion was seen in HTLV-1-associated myelopathy, and the least was seen in multiple sclerosis, which fell below healthy controls.

Time point denoted: technical triplicate 1. The unsorted libraries were generated from a total of 2 million PBMCs, which had been stored in RNAlater at -80 C. Each TCR transcript was tagged with a 10-nucleotide random UMI during 5'RACE. From 15-18 subjects, each sequencing run yielded over 160 million TCR-beta sequences. In TCRdb, the 5' RACE reads were re-called with MiXCR into one record per CDR3 protein. Among 35,000 to 40,000 distinct CDR3 sequences, around 10% were seen once, and the ten largest hold around 4%. The CDR3 sequence is 16 residues long. Looked up from germline, CDR1 is SGHDT and CDR2 is YYEEEE. About this clonotype: Its specificity is unknown. The junction departs from the called germline gene at one end, perhaps through a read error.

This TCR was recovered from a man aged 55 to 70 with HTLV-1-associated myelopathy (HAM/TSP). This sequence joins TRBV5-6 and TRBJ2-6, with D maybe TRBD1 (8 bases). The sequencing sample was made of PBMCs. CDR3 coding DNA: TGTGCAAGCAGCTTGGCGCCACAGGGGGGGGCCAAGGTCCTGACTTTC. Translated, it gives CASSLAPQGGAKVLTF.